These 2 T cell receptor beta chains were all obtained from the same sample, sequenced in a study of cytomegalovirus exposure and HLA in healthy donors. The PCR had 60 Vbeta and 13 Jbeta primers. TCRdb's copy holds only in-frame clones and misses some; the assay was immunoSEQ multiplex PCR. The repertoire holds fewer than 95,000 clones, with approximately 80% as singletons. The specimen was PBMCs. The receptors here all came from a man aged 18 to 29 in good health and CMV-seronegative.

This clone was seen more than once but under ten times. The junction differs from germline at one of its ends, possibly a read error. The rearrangement uses TRBV7-9 and TRBJ1-3; D is undetermined. Germline CDR1 reads SEHNR; CDR2 reads FQNEAQ (reference sequence). The CDR3 is 14 amino acids. The CDR3 DNA reads as TGTTCCAGCACCCCTCTAGACTCTGGAAACACCATATATTTT. Amino acids: CSSTPLDSGNTIYF.

The chain recombines TRBV7-2 with TRBJ2-3, with a weak D call TRBD1 (5 bases). The CDR3 totals 14 residues. The V and J ends lost 3 bases and 4 bases respectively, with 11 bases between them. In germline, CDR1 is SGHTA, CDR2 FQGNSA. Here the CDR3 reads CASSFQGFADTQYF. The DNA for the CDR3 is TGTGCCAGCAGCTTCCAGGGATTTGCAGATACGCAGTATTTT.